This TCR beta chain was captured by sequencing in a study of shared clonotypes between healthy human individuals. Here immunoSEQ multiplex PCR was the method, and the copy in TCRdb shows in-frame clones only, minus some. The repertoire holds 2.5 million or so clones, with roughly nine tenths as singletons. The CDR3 loop spans 15 amino acids. The V end was cut by 2 bases, the J end by 7 bases, with 13 bases between. Germline V CDR1 and CDR2: SGHNT, YYREEE (reference sequence). The gene calls are TRBV5-4 and TRBJ1-6, with a possible D match to TRBD1 (6 bases). Sequencing input: naive CD4+ T cells sorted from blood. Subset given: CD45RA+ positively selected. This sequence originates from a man younger than 35 in good health. CDR3 DNA sequence: TGTGCCAGCAGCTTTGGGGGGCCTCAGAATTCACCCCTCCACTTT. Translated, it gives CASSFGGPQNSPLHF.